The 20 T cell receptor beta chains below come from one sample, sequenced in a study of CD4 T cells in relation to SARS-CoV-2 and coronaviruses. The antigens for these receptors are not known. Before the COVID-19 pandemic, during about 2011-2019, CD4+ T cells were taken from unexposed donors. After more than eight days of culture, CD4+ T cells were isolated. Libraries were prepared by immunoSEQ multiplex PCR; TCRdb keeps only in-frame clonotypes and omits some of them. The table shows around 20,000 clones, with approximately 80% occurring only once. The sequenced sample was CD4+ T cells from PBMCs, cultured in vitro. The receptors here all came from a human donor in good health.

This clone was counted between two and nine times. The chain combines TRBV5-1 with TRBJ2-1; 7 bases map to TRBD1. The CDR3 has 16 amino acids. The germline gives CDR1 SGHRS, CDR2 YFSETQ. V shed 0 bases and J 14 bases; nucleotides not matched to a gene: 17. The CDR3 coding sequence is TGCGCCAGCAGCTTGGAGGGGGCCAGGTCGAGACCCCAGGAGTTCTTC. Protein product: CASSLEGARSRPQEFF.

The V and J genes are TRBV11-2 and TRBJ2-3; TRBD2 aligns across 9 bases. The CDR3 spans 17 residues. The germline V gene encodes CDR1 SGHAT and CDR2 FQNNGV. The V gene end was trimmed by 0 bases and the J gene end by 2 bases; junction bases not matched to a gene: 6. The CDR3 DNA reads as TGTGCCAGCAGCTTAGATCGTGCTAGCGGGAACACAGATACGCAGTATTTT. Amino acids: CASSLDRASGNTDTQYF.

In the case of this clone: Relative to the germline gene, one junction end is altered; a read error may explain this. This chain joins TRBV27 and TRBJ2-7; the D gene could be TRBD1 or TRBD2 (6 bases each). Per the germline V gene, CDR1 is MNHEY and CDR2 is SMNVEV (reference sequence). The CDR3 is 14 residues long. CDR3 nucleotides: TGTGCCGGCAGTTTCCTCGGGGGCACCTACGAGCAGTACTTC. Amino acids: CAGSFLGGTYEQYF.

This clone was seen just once. This chain connects TRBV7-2 to TRBJ1-5; 9 positions agree with TRBD1. The J segment lost 2 bases and the V segment lost 4 bases, leaving 3 bases of the junction unmatched. This CDR3 contains 15 residues. Germline values: CDR1 SGHTA, CDR2 FQGNSA. The CDR3 nucleotides are TGTGCCAGCAGCTACCGGGACAGGGGCAATCAGCCCCAGCATTTT. Its translation: CASSYRDRGNQPQHF.

This clone was counted between two and nine times. The CDR3 spells CASSSGTGDYEQYF. The CDR3 nucleotides read TGCGCCAGCAGCTCCGGGACAGGAGACTACGAGCAGTACTTC. The chain links TRBV5-1 to TRBJ2-7; 8 bases match TRBD1. With V trimmed by 3 bases and J by 3 bases, 5 bases remained unmatched. The CDR3 is 14 amino acids. The V gene's germline CDR1 is SGHRS and CDR2 YFSETQ.

The rearrangement uses TRBV28 and TRBJ1-4; D remains unclear. This CDR3 region has 12 residues. V lost 2 bases and J 6 bases, leaving 4 bases between the germline ends. From germline, CDR1 is MDHEN and CDR2 SYDVKM. The CDR3 reads CASSLVHEKLFF. The CDR3 DNA is TGTGCCAGCAGTTTAGTTCATGAAAAACTGTTTTTT.

In this sample, this clone turned up once. The gene calls are TRBV6-1 and TRBJ2-3; 7 bases match TRBD1. The CDR3 totals 14 residues. Germline V gene lookup returns CDR1 MNHNS and CDR2 SASEGT. Trimming removed 3 bases from V and 5 bases from J; junction bases left unmatched: 5. The CDR3 protein is CASSEDRNRDTQYF. The CDR3 coding sequence is TGTGCCAGCAGTGAGGACAGGAACCGAGATACGCAGTATTTT.

The chain recombines TRBV2 with TRBJ1-5, with D unresolved. Germline CDR1 SNHLY, CDR2 FYNNEI. The CDR3 extends over 14 amino acids. Trimming removed 0 bases at V and 9 bases at J, with 12 bases between. The CDR3 here is CASSEADRSRPQHF. CDR3 bases: TGTGCCAGCAGTGAAGCAGACCGTTCTAGGCCCCAGCATTTT.

This chain uses TRBV2 with TRBJ2-5, with D perhaps matching TRBD1 (5 bases). The CDR3 is 13 residues long. Trimming shortened V by 6 bases and J by 2 bases, and 10 bases separated the two germline ends. Germline V lookup: CDR1 SNHLY, CDR2 FYNNEI. Written as DNA, the CDR3 is TGTGCCAGCAGCCCCGACAGTCAAGAGACCCAGTACTTC. Translated: CASSPDSQETQYF.

This clone appeared a few times. This rearrangement joins TRBV2 to TRBJ2-3, with TRBD1 identical over 10 bases. CDR3 length equals 16 residues. The J segment lost 4 bases and the V segment lost 6 bases, leaving 10 bases of the junction unmatched. The germline gives CDR1 SNHLY, CDR2 FYNNEI. The CDR3 DNA is TGTGCCAGCAGAATGACAGGGGGCCACGGGTCAGATACGCAGTATTTT. Its protein is CASRMTGGHGSDTQYF.

The CDR3 spells CAWRFGRLNTEAFF. Written as DNA, the CDR3 is TGTGCCTGGAGATTCGGACGGTTGAACACTGAAGCTTTCTTT. The chain links TRBV30 to TRBJ1-1; no clear D gene. V was clipped by 3 bases and J by 0 bases, with 11 bases between them. In germline, CDR1 is GTSNPN, CDR2 SVGIG (reference sequence). The length of the CDR3 is 14 residues.

The chain combines TRBV10-3 with TRBJ1-6; a possible D gene is TRBD1 (6 bases). In germline, CDR1 is ENHRY, CDR2 SYGVKD. The CDR3 length is 13 residues. Trimming took 3 bases from V and 9 from J, leaving 9 bases between them. DNA for the CDR3: TGTGCCATCAGTGAAGAGGGGGGTTCACCCCTCCACTTT. Translated: CAISEEGGSPLHF.

This clone turned up a few times. The chain is built from TRBV5-1 and TRBJ2-1, with 9 nucleotides matching TRBD1. Per germline, CDR1 SGHRS and CDR2 YFSETQ. V dropped 3 bases and J dropped 8; count of bases not matched to a gene: 12. This CDR3 is 16 amino acids long. This chain's CDR3 is CASSSDAGTGWDEQFF. The DNA for the CDR3 is TGCGCCAGCAGCTCGGATGCCGGGACAGGGTGGGATGAGCAGTTCTTC.

This chain connects TRBV24-1 to TRBJ1-2; TRBD1 matches at 9 bases. The CDR3 runs 14 residues. With 3 bases clipped from V and 4 bases from J, the junction kept 2 bases outside the gene matches. CDR1 and CDR2 from the germline V gene are KGHDR and SFDVKD. CDR3 residues: CATSDGQGTYGYTF. The CDR3 coding sequence is TGTGCCACCAGTGATGGACAGGGGACCTATGGCTACACCTTC.

In this sample, this clone turned up a few times. V and J are TRBV27 and TRBJ2-7; 9 positions agree with TRBD2. CDR1 MNHEY and CDR2 SMNVEV come from the germline V gene (reference sequence). V gave up 5 bases and J gave up 5 bases; unmatched junction bases: 7. This CDR3 region has 14 residues. The CDR3 region is CASSSLAGINEQYF. The CDR3 DNA reads TGTGCCAGCAGTAGCCTAGCGGGAATCAACGAGCAGTACTTC.

The J gene is TRBJ2-3, the V gene TRBV6-4; 10 bases fit TRBD1. Per the germline V gene, CDR1 is MRHNA and CDR2 is SNTAGT. V was clipped by 2 bases and J by 4 bases; unmatched bases: 0. CDR3 length: 14 amino acids. Here the CDR3 DNA reads TGTGCCAGCAGTGACGGACAGGGGGCAGATACGCAGTATTTT. This translates into CASSDGQGADTQYF.

The chain combines TRBV24-1 with TRBJ2-1; D may be TRBD2 (6 bases). Trimming pared 3 bases from V and 1 base from J, leaving 18 bases between. Germline V gene lookup returns CDR1 KGHDR and CDR2 SFDVKD. The CDR3 runs 18 residues. The CDR3 DNA follows: TGTGCCACCAGTGATATGGGGAGGCCCCCATGGTCCTACAATGAGCAGTTCTTC. This sequence encodes CATSDMGRPPWSYNEQFF.

The chain joins TRBV5-8 to TRBJ2-7; either TRBD1 or TRBD2 may supply D (5 bases each). The V gene lost 3 bases and the J gene lost 2 bases, with 9 bases spanning the gap. CDR3 length: 13 amino acids. Germline-derived CDR1 and CDR2 are SGHTS and YDEGEE. Here the CDR3 DNA reads TGTGCCAGCAGCTGGGACCCGGCCTACGAGCAGTACTTC. It is translated as CASSWDPAYEQYF.

The J gene is TRBJ2-7, the V gene TRBV9; the match to TRBD1 covers 11 bases. Germline values: CDR1 SGDLS, CDR2 YYNGEE. This CDR3 is 15 amino acids long. The V segment lost 0 bases and the J segment 3 bases; nucleotides outside the gene matches: 2. CDR3 region: CASSVAGTGGYEQYF. DNA for the CDR3: TGTGCCAGCAGCGTAGCCGGGACAGGGGGCTACGAGCAGTACTTC.

CDR3 sequence: CASSLWNRAYPAELFF. CDR3 coding DNA: TGTGCCAGCAGTTTATGGAACAGAGCCTACCCTGCGGAGCTGTTTTTT. The chain joins TRBV27 to TRBJ2-2; D gene uncertain. Germline lookup yields CDR1 MNHEY and CDR2 SMNVEV (reference sequence). The ends were cut back, 1 base at V and 10 bases at J, with 19 bases in the middle. The CDR3 is made up of 16 amino acids.